Reported below is one T cell receptor beta chain. Antigen unknown. The sample comes from a study of PD-1 blockade in classical Hodgkin lymphoma. Brentuximab vedotin exposure varied, and every patient relapsed after autologous stem cell transplantation. Magnetic depletion of non-target cells from thawed PBMCs yielded purified CD8+ T cells. The study's findings and limits: At baseline, newly diagnosed patients reportedly showed less TCR diversity than healthy donors.

Profiled with immunoSEQ multiplex PCR; TCRdb holds only in-frame clones, not every one. The data show about 27,000 clones, about 91% seen once. The source is a human donor with classical Hodgkin lymphoma. The source material was CD8+ T cells from blood, sampled at baseline.

CDR3 sequence: CASSELAGAYNEQFF. The CDR3 DNA sequence: TGTGCCAGCAGCGAACTAGCGGGAGCTTACAATGAGCAGTTCTTC. The gene calls are TRBV7-2 and TRBJ2-1; 11 nucleotides align to TRBD2. V dropped 5 bases and J dropped 4; count of bases not matched to a gene: 4. Germline V gives CDR1 SGHTA, CDR2 FQGNSA. The CDR3 consists of 15 residues.